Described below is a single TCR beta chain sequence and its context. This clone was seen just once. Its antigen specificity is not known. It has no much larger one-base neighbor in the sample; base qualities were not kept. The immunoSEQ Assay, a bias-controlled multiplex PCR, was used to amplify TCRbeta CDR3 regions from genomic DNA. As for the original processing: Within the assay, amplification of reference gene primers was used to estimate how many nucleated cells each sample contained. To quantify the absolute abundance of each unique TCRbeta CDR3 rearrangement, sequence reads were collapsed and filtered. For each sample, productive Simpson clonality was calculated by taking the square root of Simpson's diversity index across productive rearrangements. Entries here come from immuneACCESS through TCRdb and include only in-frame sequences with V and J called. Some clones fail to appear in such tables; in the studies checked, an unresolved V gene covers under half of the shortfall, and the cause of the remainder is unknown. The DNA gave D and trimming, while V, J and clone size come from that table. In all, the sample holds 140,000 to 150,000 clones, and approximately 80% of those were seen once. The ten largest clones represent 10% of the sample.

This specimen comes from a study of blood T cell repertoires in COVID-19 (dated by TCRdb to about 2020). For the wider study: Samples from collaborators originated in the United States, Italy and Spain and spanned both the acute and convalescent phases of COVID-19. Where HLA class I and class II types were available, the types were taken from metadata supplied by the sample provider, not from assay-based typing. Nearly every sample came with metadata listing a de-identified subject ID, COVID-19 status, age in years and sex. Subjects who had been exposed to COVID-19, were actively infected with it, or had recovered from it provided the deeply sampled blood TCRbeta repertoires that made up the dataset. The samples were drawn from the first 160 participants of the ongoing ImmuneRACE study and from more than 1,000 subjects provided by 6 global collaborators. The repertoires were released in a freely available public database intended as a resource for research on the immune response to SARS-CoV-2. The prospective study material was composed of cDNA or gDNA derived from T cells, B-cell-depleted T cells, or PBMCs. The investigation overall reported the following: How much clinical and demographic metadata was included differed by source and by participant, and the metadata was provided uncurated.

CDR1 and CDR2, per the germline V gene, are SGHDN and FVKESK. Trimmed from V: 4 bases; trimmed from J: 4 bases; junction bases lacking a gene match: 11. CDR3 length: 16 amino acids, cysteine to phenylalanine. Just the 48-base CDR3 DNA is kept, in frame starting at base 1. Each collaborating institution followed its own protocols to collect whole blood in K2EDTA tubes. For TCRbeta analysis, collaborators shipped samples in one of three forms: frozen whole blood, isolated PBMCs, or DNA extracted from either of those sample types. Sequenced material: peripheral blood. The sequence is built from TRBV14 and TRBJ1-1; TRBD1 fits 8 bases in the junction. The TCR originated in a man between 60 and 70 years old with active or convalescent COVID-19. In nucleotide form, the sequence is TGTGCCAGCAGCCGTAGGACAGGGACCTTGGGCACTGAAGCTTTCTTT. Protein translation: CASSRRTGTLGTEAFF.